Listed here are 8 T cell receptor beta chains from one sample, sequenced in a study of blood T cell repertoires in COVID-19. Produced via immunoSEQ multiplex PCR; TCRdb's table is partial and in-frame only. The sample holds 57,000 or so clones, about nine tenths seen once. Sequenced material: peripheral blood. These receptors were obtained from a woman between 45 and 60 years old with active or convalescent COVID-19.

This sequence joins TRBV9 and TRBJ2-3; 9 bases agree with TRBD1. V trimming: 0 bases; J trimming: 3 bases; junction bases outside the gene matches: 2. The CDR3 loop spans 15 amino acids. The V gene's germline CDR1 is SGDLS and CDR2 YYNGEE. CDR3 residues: CASSVDGQGTDTQYF. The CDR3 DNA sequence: TGTGCCAGCAGCGTAGACGGACAGGGGACAGATACGCAGTATTTT.

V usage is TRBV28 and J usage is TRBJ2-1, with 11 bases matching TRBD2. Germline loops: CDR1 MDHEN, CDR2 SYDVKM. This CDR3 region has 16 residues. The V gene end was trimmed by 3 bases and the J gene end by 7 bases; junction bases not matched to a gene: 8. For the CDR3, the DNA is TGTGCCAGCAGTTTGGGGATAGCGGGAGGGATGAATGAGCAGTTCTTC. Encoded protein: CASSLGIAGGMNEQFF.

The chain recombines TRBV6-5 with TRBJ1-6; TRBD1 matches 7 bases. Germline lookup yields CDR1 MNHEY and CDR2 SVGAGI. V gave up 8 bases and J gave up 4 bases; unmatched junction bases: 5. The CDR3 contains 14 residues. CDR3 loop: CASAEGQYNSPLHF. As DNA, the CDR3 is TGTGCCAGCGCGGAGGGACAGTATAATTCACCCCTCCACTTT.

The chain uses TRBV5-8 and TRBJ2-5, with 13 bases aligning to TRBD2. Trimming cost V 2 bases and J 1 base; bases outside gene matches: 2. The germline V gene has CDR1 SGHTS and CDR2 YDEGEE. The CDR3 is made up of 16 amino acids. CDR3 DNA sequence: TGTGCCAGCAGCTTAGGGACTAGCGGGGCCCAAGAGACCCAGTACTTC. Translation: CASSLGTSGAQETQYF. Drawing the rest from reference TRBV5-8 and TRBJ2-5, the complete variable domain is EAGVTQSPTHLIKTRGQQATLRCSPISGHTSVYWYQQALGLGLQFLLWYDEGEERNRGNFPPRFSGRQFPNYSSELNVNALELEDSALYLCASSLGTSGAQETQYFGPGTRLLVL.

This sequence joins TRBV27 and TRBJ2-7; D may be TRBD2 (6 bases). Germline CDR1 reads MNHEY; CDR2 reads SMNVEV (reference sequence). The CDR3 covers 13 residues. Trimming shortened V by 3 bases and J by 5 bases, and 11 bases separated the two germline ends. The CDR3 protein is CASSFSGRNEQYF. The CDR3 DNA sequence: TGTGCCAGCAGTTTTAGCGGTAGAAACGAGCAGTACTTC.

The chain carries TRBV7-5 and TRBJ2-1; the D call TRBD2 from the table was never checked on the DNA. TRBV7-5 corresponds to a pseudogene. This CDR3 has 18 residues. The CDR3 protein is CVRVVGLAGVKLGNEQFF. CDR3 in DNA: TGTGTCAGAGTCGTAGGACTAGCGGGAGTTAAATTGGGGAATGAGCAGTTCTTC.

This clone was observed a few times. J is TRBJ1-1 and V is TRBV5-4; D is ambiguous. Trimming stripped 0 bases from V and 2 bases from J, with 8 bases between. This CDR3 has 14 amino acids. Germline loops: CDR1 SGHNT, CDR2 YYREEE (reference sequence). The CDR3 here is CASSLEHVNTEAFF. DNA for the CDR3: TGTGCCAGCAGCTTGGAACATGTTAACACTGAAGCTTTCTTT.

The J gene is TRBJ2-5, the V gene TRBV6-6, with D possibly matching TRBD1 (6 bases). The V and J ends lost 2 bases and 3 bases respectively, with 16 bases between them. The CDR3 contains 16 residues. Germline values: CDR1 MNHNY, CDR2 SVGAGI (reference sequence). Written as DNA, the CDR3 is TGTGCCAGCAGTTACGGGGGCCGAGGGGTAAAAGAGACCCAGTACTTC. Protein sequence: CASSYGGRGVKETQYF.